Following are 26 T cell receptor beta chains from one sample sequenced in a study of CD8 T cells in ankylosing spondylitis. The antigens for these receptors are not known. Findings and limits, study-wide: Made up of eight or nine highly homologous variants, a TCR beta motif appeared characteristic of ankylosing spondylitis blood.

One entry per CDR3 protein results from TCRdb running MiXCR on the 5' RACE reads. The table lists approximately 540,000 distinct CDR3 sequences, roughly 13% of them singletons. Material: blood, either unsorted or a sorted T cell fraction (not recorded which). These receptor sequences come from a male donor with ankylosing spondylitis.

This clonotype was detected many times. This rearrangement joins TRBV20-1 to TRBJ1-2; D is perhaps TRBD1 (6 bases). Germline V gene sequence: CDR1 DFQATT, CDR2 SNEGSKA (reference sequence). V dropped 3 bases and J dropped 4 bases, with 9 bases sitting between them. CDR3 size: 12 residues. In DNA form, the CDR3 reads TGCAGTGCTAGTACAGGGACCTATGGCTACACCTTC. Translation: CSASTGTYGYTF.

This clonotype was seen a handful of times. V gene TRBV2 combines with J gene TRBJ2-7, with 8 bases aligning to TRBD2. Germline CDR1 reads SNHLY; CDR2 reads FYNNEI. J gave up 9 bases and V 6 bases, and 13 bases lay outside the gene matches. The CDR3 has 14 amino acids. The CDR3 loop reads CASRRAGGTSMQYF. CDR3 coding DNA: TGTGCCAGCAGACGGGCGGGAGGCACCTCAATGCAGTACTTC.

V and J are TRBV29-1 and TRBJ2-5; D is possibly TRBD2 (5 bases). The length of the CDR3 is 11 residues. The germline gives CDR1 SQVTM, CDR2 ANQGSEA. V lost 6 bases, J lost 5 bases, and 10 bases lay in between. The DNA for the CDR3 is TGCAGCGTCGCGCCGGGGGAGACCCAGTACTTC. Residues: CSVAPGETQYF. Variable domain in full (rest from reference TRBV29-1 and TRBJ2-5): SAVISQKPSRDICQRGTSLTIQCQVDSQVTMMFWYRQQPGQSLTLIATANQGSEATYESGFVIDKFPISRPNLTFSTLTVSNMSPEDSSIYLCSVAPGETQYFGPGTRLLVL.

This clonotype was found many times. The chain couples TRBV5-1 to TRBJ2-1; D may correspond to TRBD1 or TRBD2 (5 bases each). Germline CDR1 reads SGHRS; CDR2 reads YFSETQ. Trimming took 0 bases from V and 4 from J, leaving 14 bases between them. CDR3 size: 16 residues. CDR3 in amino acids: CASSLGGPGPYNEQFF. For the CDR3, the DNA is TGCGCCAGCAGCTTGGGGGGACCCGGCCCTTACAATGAGCAGTTCTTC.

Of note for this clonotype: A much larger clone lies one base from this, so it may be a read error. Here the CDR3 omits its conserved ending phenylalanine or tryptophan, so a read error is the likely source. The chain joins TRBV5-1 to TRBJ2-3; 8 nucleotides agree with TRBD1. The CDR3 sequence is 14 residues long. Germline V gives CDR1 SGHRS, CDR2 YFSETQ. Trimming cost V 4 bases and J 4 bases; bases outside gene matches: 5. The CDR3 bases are TGCGCCAGCAGCGGACAGGGAGGATCAGATACGCAGTATCTT. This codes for CASSGQGGSDTQYL.

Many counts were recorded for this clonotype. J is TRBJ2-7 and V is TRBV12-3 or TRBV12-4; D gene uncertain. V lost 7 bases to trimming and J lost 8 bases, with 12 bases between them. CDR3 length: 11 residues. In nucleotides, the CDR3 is TGTGCCAGCACCAGCGCTTGGAAGCAGTACTTC. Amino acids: CASTSAWKQYF.

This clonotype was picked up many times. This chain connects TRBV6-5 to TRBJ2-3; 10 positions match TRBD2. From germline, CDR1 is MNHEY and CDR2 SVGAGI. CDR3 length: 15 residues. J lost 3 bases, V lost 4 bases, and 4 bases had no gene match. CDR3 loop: CASSSSGRGTDTQYF. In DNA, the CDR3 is TGTGCCAGCAGTTCGAGCGGGAGGGGGACAGATACGCAGTATTTT.

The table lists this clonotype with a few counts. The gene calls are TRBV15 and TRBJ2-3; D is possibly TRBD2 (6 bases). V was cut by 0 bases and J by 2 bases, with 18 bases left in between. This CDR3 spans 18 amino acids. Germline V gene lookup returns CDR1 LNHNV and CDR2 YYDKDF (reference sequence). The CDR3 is CATSRDRKGRDPTDTQYF. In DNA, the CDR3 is TGTGCCACCAGCAGAGATCGGAAGGGGCGGGATCCCACAGATACGCAGTATTTT.

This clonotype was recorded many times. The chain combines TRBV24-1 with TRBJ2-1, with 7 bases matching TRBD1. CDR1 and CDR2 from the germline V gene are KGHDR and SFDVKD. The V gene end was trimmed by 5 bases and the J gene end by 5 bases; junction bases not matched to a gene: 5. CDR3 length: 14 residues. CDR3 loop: CATSAWDRDNEQFF. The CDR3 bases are TGTGCCACCAGTGCCTGGGACAGAGACAATGAGCAGTTCTTC.

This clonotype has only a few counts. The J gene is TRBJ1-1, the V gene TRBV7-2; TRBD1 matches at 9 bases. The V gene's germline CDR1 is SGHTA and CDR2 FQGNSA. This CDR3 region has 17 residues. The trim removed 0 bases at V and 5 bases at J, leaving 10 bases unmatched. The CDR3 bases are TGTGCCAGCAGCTTAGCCTCACCGGGACAGGGAGGGACTGAAGCTTTCTTT. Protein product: CASSLASPGQGGTEAFF. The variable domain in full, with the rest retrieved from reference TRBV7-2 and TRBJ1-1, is GAGVSQSPSNKVTEKGKDVELRCDPISGHTALYWYRQSLGQGLEFLIYFQGNSAPDKSGLPSDRFSAERTGGSVSTLTIQRTQQEDSAVYLCASSLASPGQGGTEAFFGQGTRLTVV.

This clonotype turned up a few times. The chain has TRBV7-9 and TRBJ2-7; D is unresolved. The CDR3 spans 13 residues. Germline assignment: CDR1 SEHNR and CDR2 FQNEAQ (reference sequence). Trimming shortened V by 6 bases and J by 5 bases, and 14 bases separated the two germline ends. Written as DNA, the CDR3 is TGTGCCAGCAGTCTAAATACCTGGGACGAGCAGTACGTC. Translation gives CASSLNTWDEQYV.

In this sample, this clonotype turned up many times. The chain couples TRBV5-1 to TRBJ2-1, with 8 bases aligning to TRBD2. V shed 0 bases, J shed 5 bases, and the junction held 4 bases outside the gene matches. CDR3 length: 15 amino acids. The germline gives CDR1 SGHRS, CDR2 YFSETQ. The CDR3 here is CASSLVSGENNEQFF. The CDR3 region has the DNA TGCGCCAGCAGCTTGGTTAGCGGGGAAAACAATGAGCAGTTCTTC.

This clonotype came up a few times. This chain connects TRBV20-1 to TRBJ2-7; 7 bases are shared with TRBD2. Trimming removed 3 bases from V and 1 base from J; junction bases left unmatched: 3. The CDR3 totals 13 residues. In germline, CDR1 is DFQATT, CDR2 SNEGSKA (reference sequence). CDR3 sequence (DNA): TGCAGTGCTAGGAGCGGGGTTTCCTACGAGCAGTACTTC. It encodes CSARSGVSYEQYF.

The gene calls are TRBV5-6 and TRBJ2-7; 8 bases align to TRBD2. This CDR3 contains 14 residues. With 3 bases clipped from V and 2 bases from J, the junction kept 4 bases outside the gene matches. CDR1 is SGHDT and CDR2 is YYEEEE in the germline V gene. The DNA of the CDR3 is TGTGCCAGCAGCTACCGGACTAGCACCTACGAGCAGTACTTC. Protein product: CASSYRTSTYEQYF.

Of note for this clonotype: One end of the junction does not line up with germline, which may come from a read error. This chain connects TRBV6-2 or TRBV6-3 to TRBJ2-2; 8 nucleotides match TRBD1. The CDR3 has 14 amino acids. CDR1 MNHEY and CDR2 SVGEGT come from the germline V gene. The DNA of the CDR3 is TGTGCCGGTCAACGGACAGGGAACCCCGGGGAGCTGTTTTTT. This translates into CAGQRTGNPGELFF.

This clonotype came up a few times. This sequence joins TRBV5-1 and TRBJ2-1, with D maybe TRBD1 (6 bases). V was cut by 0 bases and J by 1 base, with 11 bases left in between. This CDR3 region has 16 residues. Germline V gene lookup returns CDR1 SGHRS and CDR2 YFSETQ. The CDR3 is CASSLGGQGSYNEQFF. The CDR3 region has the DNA TGCGCCAGCAGCTTGGGGGGGCAGGGTTCCTACAATGAGCAGTTCTTC.

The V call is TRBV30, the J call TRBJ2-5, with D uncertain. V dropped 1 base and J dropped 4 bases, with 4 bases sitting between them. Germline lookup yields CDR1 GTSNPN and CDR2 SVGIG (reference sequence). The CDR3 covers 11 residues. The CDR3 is CAWSARETQYF. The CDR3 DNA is TGTGCCTGGAGTGCCCGAGAGACCCAGTACTTC.

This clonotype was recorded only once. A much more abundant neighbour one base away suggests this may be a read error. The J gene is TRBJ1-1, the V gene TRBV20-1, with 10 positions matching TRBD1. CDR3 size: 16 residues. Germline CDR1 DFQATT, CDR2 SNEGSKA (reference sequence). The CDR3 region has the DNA TGCTGTGCTAGACACCCCGGGACAGGGGTGAACACTGAAGCTTTCTTT. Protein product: CCARHPGTGVNTEAFF.

For the CDR3, the DNA is TGTGCCAGCAGTTGGGGGGCGGGAAACATTCAGTACTTC. Residues: CASSWGAGNIQYF. This sequence joins TRBV28 and TRBJ2-4; D may correspond to TRBD1 or TRBD2 (6 bases each). CDR1 is MDHEN, CDR2 SYDVKM, per germline. This CDR3 region has 13 residues. The germline V and J ends were trimmed by 4 bases and 6 bases, with 10 bases remaining between them.

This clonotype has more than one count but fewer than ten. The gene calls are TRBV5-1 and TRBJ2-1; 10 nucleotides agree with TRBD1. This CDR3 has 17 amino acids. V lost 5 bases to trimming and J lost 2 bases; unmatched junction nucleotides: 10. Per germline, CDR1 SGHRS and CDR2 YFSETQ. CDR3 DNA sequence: TGCGCCAGCAGGGACACTCACGGGACAGGGGCCTACAATGAGCAGTTCTTC. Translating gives CASRDTHGTGAYNEQFF.

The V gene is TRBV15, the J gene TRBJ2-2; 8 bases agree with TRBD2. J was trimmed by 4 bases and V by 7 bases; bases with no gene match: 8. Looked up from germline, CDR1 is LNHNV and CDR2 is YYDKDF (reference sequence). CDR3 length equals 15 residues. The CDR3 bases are TGTGCCACCACCCCGGGGGGGCTAAGCACCGGGGAGCTGTTTTTT. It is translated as CATTPGGLSTGELFF.

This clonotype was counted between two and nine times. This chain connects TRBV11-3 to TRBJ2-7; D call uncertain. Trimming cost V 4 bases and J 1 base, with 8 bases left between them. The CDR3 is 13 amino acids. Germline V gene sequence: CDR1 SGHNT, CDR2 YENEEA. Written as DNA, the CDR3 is TGTGCCAGCAGCTCAGACTGGTCCTACGAGCAGTACGTC. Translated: CASSSDWSYEQYV.

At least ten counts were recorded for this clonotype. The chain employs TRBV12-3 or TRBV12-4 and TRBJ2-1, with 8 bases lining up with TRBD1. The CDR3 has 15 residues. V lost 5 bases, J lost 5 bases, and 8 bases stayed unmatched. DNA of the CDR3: TGTGCCAGCAGTCCCCGACAGGGGTTGGACAATGAGCAGTTCTTC. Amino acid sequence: CASSPRQGLDNEQFF.

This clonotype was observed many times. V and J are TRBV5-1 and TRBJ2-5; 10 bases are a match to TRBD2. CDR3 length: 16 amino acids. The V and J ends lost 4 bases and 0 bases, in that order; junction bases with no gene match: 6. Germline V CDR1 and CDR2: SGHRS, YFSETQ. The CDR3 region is CASSLGLAEDQETQYF. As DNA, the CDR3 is TGCGCCAGCAGCCTAGGACTAGCGGAGGACCAAGAGACCCAGTACTTC.

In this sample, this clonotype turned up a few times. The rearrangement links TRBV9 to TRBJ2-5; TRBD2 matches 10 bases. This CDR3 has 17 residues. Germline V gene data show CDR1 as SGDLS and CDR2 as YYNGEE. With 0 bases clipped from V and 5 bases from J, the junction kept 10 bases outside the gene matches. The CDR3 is CASSVGGASGSRETQYF. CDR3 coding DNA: TGTGCCAGCAGCGTAGGCGGGGCTAGCGGGAGTCGGGAGACCCAGTACTTC.

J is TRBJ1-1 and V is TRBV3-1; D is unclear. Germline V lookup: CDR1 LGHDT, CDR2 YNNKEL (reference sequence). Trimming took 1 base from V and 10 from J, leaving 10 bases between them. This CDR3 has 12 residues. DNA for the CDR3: TGTGCCAGCAGCCAAGCCGGGTACGTAGCTTTCTTT. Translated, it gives CASSQAGYVAFF.